What follows is one T cell receptor beta chain and its context. The sample comes from a study of shared clonotypes between healthy human individuals. In germline, CDR1 is SGHAT, CDR2 FQDESV (reference sequence). The trim removed 5 bases at V and 0 bases at J, leaving 6 bases unmatched. The CDR3 has 15 residues. Assay used: immunoSEQ multiplex PCR; TCRdb lists only in-frame clones, some missing. The sample holds more than 2 million clones; approximately 96% are singletons and the top ten take 0.1% to 0.15%. This TCR derives from a man in his late teens or twenties in good health. The chain is built from TRBV11-1 and TRBJ1-1, with 7 bases aligning to TRBD1. The sequenced sample consisted of naive CD4+ T cells sorted from blood. Subset described: CD45RA+ positively selected. CDR3 DNA sequence: TGTGCCAGCAGCGCCTCGGGACAGATGAACACTGAAGCTTTCTTT. It specifies CASSASGQMNTEAFF.